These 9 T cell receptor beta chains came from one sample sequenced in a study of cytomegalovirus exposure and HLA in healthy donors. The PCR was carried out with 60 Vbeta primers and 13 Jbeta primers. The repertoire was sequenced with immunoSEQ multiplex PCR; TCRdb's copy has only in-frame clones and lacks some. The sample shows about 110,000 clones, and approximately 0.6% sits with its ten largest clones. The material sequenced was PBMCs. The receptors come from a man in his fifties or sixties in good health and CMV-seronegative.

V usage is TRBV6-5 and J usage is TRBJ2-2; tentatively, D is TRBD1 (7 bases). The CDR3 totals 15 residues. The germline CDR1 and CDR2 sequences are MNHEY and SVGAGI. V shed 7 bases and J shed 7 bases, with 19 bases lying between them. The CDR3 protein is CASILSPRGVGELFF. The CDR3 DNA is TGTGCCAGCATCCTGTCTCCCAGGGGGGTCGGGGAGCTGTTTTTT.

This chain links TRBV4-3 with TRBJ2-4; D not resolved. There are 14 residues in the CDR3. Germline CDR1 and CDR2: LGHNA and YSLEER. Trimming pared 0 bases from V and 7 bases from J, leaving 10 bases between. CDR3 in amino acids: CASSQDFERNIQYF. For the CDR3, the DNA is TGCGCCAGCAGCCAAGATTTCGAGAGGAACATTCAGTACTTC.

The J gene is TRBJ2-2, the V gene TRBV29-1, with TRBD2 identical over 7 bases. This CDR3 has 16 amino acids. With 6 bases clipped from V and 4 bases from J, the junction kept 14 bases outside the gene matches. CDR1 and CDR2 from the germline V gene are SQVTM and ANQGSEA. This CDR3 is CSVLARGGTFTGELFF. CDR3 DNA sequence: TGCAGCGTCCTCGCGCGGGGAGGGACTTTCACCGGGGAGCTGTTTTTT.

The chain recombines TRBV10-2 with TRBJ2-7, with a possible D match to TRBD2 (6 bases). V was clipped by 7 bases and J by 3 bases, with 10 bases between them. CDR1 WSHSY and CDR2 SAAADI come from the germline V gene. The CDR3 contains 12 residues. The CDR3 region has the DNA TGCGCCAGCACTGGGAGGATCTACGAGCAGTACTTC. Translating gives CASTGRIYEQYF.

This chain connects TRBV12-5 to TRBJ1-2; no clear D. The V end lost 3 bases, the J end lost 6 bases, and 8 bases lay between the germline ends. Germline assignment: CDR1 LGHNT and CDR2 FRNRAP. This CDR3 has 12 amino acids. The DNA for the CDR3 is TGTGCTAGTGGTTTAAGACTGAATGGCTACACCTTC. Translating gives CASGLRLNGYTF.

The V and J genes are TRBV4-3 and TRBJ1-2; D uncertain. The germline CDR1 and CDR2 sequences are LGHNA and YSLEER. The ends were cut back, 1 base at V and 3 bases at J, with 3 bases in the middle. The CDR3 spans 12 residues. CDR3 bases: TGCGCCAGCAGCCAAGGAGACTATGGCTACACCTTC. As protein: CASSQGDYGYTF.

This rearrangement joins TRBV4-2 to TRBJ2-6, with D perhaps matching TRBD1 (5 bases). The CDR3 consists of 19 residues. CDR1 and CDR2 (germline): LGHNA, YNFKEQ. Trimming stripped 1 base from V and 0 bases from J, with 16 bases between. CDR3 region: CASSQGLQGLNSGANVLTF. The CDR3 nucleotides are TGTGCCAGCAGCCAAGGTCTTCAGGGCCTGAACTCTGGGGCCAACGTCCTGACTTTC.

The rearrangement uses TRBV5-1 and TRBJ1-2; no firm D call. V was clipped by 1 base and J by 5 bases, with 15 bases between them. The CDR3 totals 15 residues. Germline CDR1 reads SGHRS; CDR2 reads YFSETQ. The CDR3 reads CASSLLGSKGYGYTF. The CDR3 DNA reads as TGCGCCAGCAGCTTGCTCGGGTCGAAAGGATATGGCTACACCTTC.

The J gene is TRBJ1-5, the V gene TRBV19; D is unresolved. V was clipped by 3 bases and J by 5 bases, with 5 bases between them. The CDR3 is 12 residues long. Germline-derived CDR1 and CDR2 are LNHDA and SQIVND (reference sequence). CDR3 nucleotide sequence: TGTGCCAGTAGTATCAGCGATCAGCCCCAGCATTTT. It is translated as CASSISDQPQHF.